Listed below are T cell receptor beta chains from one sample, sequenced in a study of T cell responses to AZD1222 COVID-19 vaccine. TCRdb keeps only in-frame clones here, not all; method: immunoSEQ multiplex PCR. Of around 160,000 clones listed, about 88% are singletons. The source material was peripheral blood, sampled on day 0 of AZD1222 vaccination. The source is an adult in good health. The CDR3 runs from the conserved cysteine through the conserved F or W. The D gene is left open where the match is weak. The listing skips clone size in some rows; elsewhere it reads once, few, many or a size class.

size	D	J	V	DNA	CDR3
NA	NA	TRBJ1-1	TRBV19	TGTGCCAGTAGTATGTACGTAAACACTGAAGCTTTCTTT	CASSMYVNTEAFF
NA	TRBD2	TRBJ2-7	TRBV7-2	TGTGCCAGCAGCCCATGGGCCACGGGACTAGGGGAGCAGTACTTC	CASSPWATGLGEQYF
few	TRBD1	TRBJ1-4	TRBV5-1	TGCGCCAGCAGCCCCATCACAGGACAGGGGGAAAAACTGTTTTTT	CASSPITGQGEKLFF
NA	TRBD1	TRBJ2-2	TRBV11-2	TGTGCCAGCAGCCAGGACAGGACGAACACCGGGGAGCTGTTTTTT	CASSQDRTNTGELFF
NA	NA	TRBJ1-2	TRBV7-9	TGTGCCAGCAGCCTTTATGGCTACACCTTC	CASSLYGYTF
NA	NA	TRBJ1-6	TRBV6-5	TGTGCCAGCAGTTACGAGGGGCGTGCACCCCTCCACTTT	CASSYEGRAPLHF
NA	NA	TRBJ2-1	TRBV19	TGTGCCAGTAGCGCTTACAATGAGCAGTTCTTC	CASSAYNEQFF
NA	TRBD1	TRBJ1-1	TRBV6-5	TGTGCCAGCAGTTACTCACAGGGGGCTAACACTGAAGCTTTCTTT	CASSYSQGANTEAFF
NA	TRBD1	TRBJ2-1	TRBV13	TGTGCCAGCAGCTCCTACAGGGGGTGGAATGAGCAGTTCTTC	CASSSYRGWNEQFF
once	NA	TRBJ2-7	TRBV7-9	TGTGCCAGCAGCTTAGCTCAATACGAGCAGTACTTC	CASSLAQYEQYF
NA	TRBD1	TRBJ1-3	TRBV28	TGTGCCAGCAGTTCCAGGACAGGGGCTGGAAACACCATATATTTT	CASSSRTGAGNTIYF
NA	TRBD1	TRBJ1-2	TRBV5-4	TGTGCCAGCAGCTTTGGGACAGGGGGCTATGGCTACACCTTC	CASSFGTGGYGYTF
NA	TRBD2	TRBJ2-5	TRBV5-1	TGCGCCAGCAGCTTGGGTCAGGGAGGGCCAGAGACCCAGTACTTC	CASSLGQGGPETQYF
NA	NA	TRBJ1-2	TRBV4-1	TGCGCCAGCAGCCAAGATCCAAGTAACTATGGCTACACCTTC	CASSQDPSNYGYTF
NA	NA	TRBJ2-3	TRBV15	TGTGCCACCAGCAGAAACGCGGGGACAGATACGCAGTATTTT	CATSRNAGTDTQYF
NA	TRBD1	TRBJ2-3	TRBV3-1/TRBV3-2	TGTGCCAGCAGCCCGGATGCGGGACAGGTTACAGATACGCAGTATTTT	CASSPDAGQVTDTQYF
NA	NA	TRBJ1-1	TRBV7-9	TGTGCCAGCAGCTTAGATGTGGCAGGAGAAGCTTTCTTT	CASSLDVAGEAFF
NA	NA	TRBJ2-2	TRBV7-9	TGTGCCAGCAGCTTATTAGGGGACGGGGAGCTGTTTTTT	CASSLLGDGELFF
once	NA	TRBJ2-7	TRBV7-2	TGTGCCAGCAGCTCTAGCGACTGGGGCGAGCAGTACTTC	CASSSSDWGEQYF
NA	TRBD2	TRBJ2-1	TRBV19	TGTGCCAGTAGTTCCTACGGGAGGAGTGAGCAGTTCTTC	CASSSYGRSEQFF
few	NA	TRBJ1-3	TRBV6-2/TRBV6-3	TGTGCCAGCAGCGACTTACTCCGGACGGTGCTCTCTGGAAACACCATATATTTT	CASSDLLRTVLSGNTIYF
NA	TRBD2	TRBJ2-2	TRBV7-2	TGTGCCAGCAGCGAGGGACTAGCGGAGGGGATTTTGAACACCGGGGAGCTGTTTTTT	CASSEGLAEGILNTGELFF
NA	NA	TRBJ2-5	TRBV7-6	TGTGCCAGCAGCTTCCGGGAGACCCAGTACTTC	CASSFRETQYF
NA	NA	TRBJ2-1	TRBV5-1	TGCGCCAGCAGCTTGGCCCTGGGTGAGCAGTTCTTC	CASSLALGEQFF
NA	TRBD1	TRBJ1-1	TRBV19	TGTGCCAGTAGTATCAGGGGGCTCGGTGAAGCTTTCTTT	CASSIRGLGEAFF
few	NA	TRBJ1-4	TRBV29-1	TGCAGCCAGAGGGGGAAAAATGAAAAACTGTTTTTT	CSQRGKNEKLFF
NA	TRBD2	TRBJ2-2	TRBV15	TGTGCCACCAGCAGGGGGACTAGCGGGAGGAGCACCGGGGAGCTGTTTTTT	CATSRGTSGRSTGELFF
NA	NA	TRBJ1-3	TRBV7-8	TGTGCCAGCAGCTTATCATATTTTTCAGGGACTGGAAACACCATATATTTT	CASSLSYFSGTGNTIYF
NA	NA	TRBJ2-1	TRBV11-3	TGTGCCAGCAGCTTCCAGCCGGAATCCTACAATGAGCAGTTCTTC	CASSFQPESYNEQFF
NA	TRBD2	TRBJ2-1	TRBV14	TGTGCCAGCAGCCAATTCACCGGGACTAGCGGATACAATGAGCAGTTCTTC	CASSQFTGTSGYNEQFF
NA	NA	TRBJ2-4	TRBV28	TGTGCCAGCAGCCTCGGGCAGCTAGCCAAAAACATTCAGTACTTC	CASSLGQLAKNIQYF
NA	NA	TRBJ1-2	TRBV9	TGTGCCAGCAGCGTGGAGGGGGGCCGGTATGGCTACACCTTC	CASSVEGGRYGYTF
NA	NA	TRBJ1-1	TRBV12-3/TRBV12-4	TGTGCCAGCAGTTTGGGCAGGGACACTGAAGCTTTCTTT	CASSLGRDTEAFF
NA	NA	TRBJ1-3	TRBV19	TGTGCCAGTAGTATACTAGACAGCTACACCATATATTTT	CASSILDSYTIYF
NA	NA	TRBJ1-6	TRBV3-1/TRBV3-2	TGTGCCAGCAGCGCAAACGGCGCTGGAGTGAATAATTCACCCCTCCACTTT	CASSANGAGVNNSPLHF
NA	TRBD1	TRBJ1-5	TRBV30	TGTGCCTGGAATTACCGGGACAGTAATCAGCCCCAGCATTTT	CAWNYRDSNQPQHF
NA	TRBD1	TRBJ2-7	TRBV5-6	TGTGCCAGCAGCTACGGGACAGATCACTACGAGCAGTACTTC	CASSYGTDHYEQYF
NA	TRBD1	TRBJ1-6	TRBV20-1	TGCAGTGCTAGTCACACAGGGGGCGCATCCTATAATTCACCCCTCCACTTT	CSASHTGGASYNSPLHF